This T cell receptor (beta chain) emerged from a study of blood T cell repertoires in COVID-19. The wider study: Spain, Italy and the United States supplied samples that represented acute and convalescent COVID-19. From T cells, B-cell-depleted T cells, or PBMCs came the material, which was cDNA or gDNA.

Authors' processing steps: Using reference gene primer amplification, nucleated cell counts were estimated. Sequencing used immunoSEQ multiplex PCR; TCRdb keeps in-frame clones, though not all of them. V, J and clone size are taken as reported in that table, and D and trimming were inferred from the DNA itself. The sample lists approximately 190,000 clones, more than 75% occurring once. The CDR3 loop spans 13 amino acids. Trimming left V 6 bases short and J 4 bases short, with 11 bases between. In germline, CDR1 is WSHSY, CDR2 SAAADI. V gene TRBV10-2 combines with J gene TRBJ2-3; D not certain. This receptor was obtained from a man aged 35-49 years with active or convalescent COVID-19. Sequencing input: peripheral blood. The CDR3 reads CASRIYSADTQYF. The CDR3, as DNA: TGCGCCAGCAGAATCTACAGTGCAGATACGCAGTATTTT.